This passage covers 9 T cell receptor beta chains from one sample sequenced in a study of blood T cell repertoires in COVID-19. The assay was immunoSEQ multiplex PCR, and TCRdb's table has in-frame clones only and misses some. In the table there are tens of thousands of clones, 75% to 90% of which are singletons. Sequencing was done on a sample of peripheral blood. The receptor source for this set is a human donor in a cohort sampled during active COVID-19. The donor label of this sample is uncertain.

CDR3 region: CASSLQEGRYNSPLHF. As DNA, the CDR3 is TGTGCCAGCAGCTTACAGGAGGGCAGGTATAATTCACCCCTCCACTTT. V usage is TRBV7-2 and J usage is TRBJ1-6; no definite D call. Trimming removed 2 bases at V and 4 bases at J, with 12 bases between. The CDR3 runs to 16 residues. In germline, CDR1 is SGHTA, CDR2 FQGNSA.

CDR3 region: CASSQEGRGWEKLFF. DNA for the CDR3: TGCGCCAGCAGCCAAGAGGGCAGGGGTTGGGAAAAACTGTTTTTT. The rearrangement uses TRBV4-3 and TRBJ1-4, with D possibly matching TRBD1 (6 bases). V dropped 0 bases and J dropped 8 bases, with 13 bases sitting between them. Germline lookup yields CDR1 LGHNA and CDR2 YSLEER. The CDR3 is 15 residues long.

J is TRBJ2-5 and V is TRBV19; D uncertain. Trimming stripped 7 bases from V and 5 bases from J, with 14 bases between. Germline V gene data show CDR1 as LNHDA and CDR2 as SQIVND (reference sequence). There are 13 residues in the CDR3. The DNA of the CDR3 is TGTGCCAGTACCGACTTCCTCGGGGAGACCCAGTACTTC. Amino acid sequence: CASTDFLGETQYF.

This chain uses TRBV19 with TRBJ2-7; 10 bases match TRBD1. V lost 9 bases and J lost 2; bases outside the gene matches: 13. Germline values: CDR1 LNHDA, CDR2 SQIVND (reference sequence). The CDR3 sequence is 16 residues long. This CDR3 is CASSDVRDRGTYEQYF. In DNA, the CDR3 is TGTGCCAGCTCAGACGTCCGGGACAGGGGCACCTACGAGCAGTACTTC.

A single count supports this clone. The chain has TRBV28 and TRBJ2-7, with 10 bases fitting TRBD1. V was clipped by 4 bases and J by 2 bases; unmatched bases: 5. The CDR3 sequence is 15 residues long. Germline V gene lookup returns CDR1 MDHEN and CDR2 SYDVKM. This CDR3 reads CASSSPGQGTYEQYF. CDR3 bases: TGTGCCAGCAGTTCCCCGGGACAGGGGACCTACGAGCAGTACTTC.

This clone occurred once. The J gene is TRBJ2-5, the V gene TRBV5-4; D unclear. The CDR3 is 14 residues long. V was pared by 0 bases and J by 1 base, with 7 bases between. Per the germline V gene, CDR1 is SGHNT and CDR2 is YYREEE (reference sequence). The CDR3 DNA reads TGTGCCAGCAGCTTGGATCGGGTCCAAGAGACCCAGTACTTC. Its translation is CASSLDRVQETQYF.

The chain employs TRBV29-1 and TRBJ1-2; D gene unclear. The germline V gene has CDR1 SQVTM and CDR2 ANQGSEA. The CDR3 is made up of 12 amino acids. Trimming took 3 bases from V and 4 from J, leaving 9 bases between them. The CDR3 region has the DNA TGCAGCGTTGATGAGGGCGGCTATGGCTACACCTTC. Protein product: CSVDEGGYGYTF.

This chain links TRBV9 with TRBJ1-5; 7 positions match TRBD1. The CDR3 has 15 residues. Trimming cost V 4 bases and J 4 bases; bases outside gene matches: 8. Germline V CDR1 and CDR2: SGDLS, YYNGEE. The CDR3 region is CASSPGQATNQPQHF. The CDR3 region has the DNA TGTGCCAGCAGCCCTGGACAGGCAACTAATCAGCCCCAGCATTTT.

This chain connects TRBV18 to TRBJ2-1; 8 bases line up with TRBD1. V was clipped by 3 bases and J by 6 bases; unmatched bases: 7. The CDR3 loop spans 15 amino acids. The germline gives CDR1 KGHSH, CDR2 LQKENI. In DNA form, the CDR3 reads TGTGCCAGCTCACCGCTTGACAGGGGAGGCAATGAGCAGTTCTTC. Translated, it gives CASSPLDRGGNEQFF.